This TCR beta chain emerged from a study of Graves' ophthalmopathy and Graves' hyperthyroidism. Trimming took 5 bases from V and 0 from J, leaving 17 bases between them. Germline V CDR1 and CDR2: SGHVS, FQNEAQ. The CDR3 runs to 16 residues. CDR3 regions of TCR beta were amplified from RNA transcripts. A first-round RT-PCR used HTBI primers, followed by a second-round multiplex PCR. TCRdb reprocessed the multiplex PCR reads via MiXCR and lists one record per CDR3 protein. The sample lists over 500,000 distinct CDR3 sequences, 20% to 25% occurring once. As diagnostic evidence, clinical symptoms, serum thyroxine, TRAb, thyroid ultrasound and orbital computed tomography were relied upon.

This receptor was obtained from a woman aged 18-29 years with stable Graves' hyperthyroidism. Some clones in this sample may be carry-over from other donors' samples. The chain joins TRBV7-8 to TRBJ2-7, with D perhaps TRBD2 (6 bases). Sequenced sample: peripheral blood. The CDR3 sequence: CASSPVGLAVSYEQYF. For the CDR3, the DNA is TGTGCCAGCAGCCCAGTGGGACTTGCCGTCTCCTACGAGCAGTACTTC.